This TCR beta chain was profiled in a study of siplizumab effects on memory and regulatory T cells. Method: immunoSEQ multiplex PCR; TCRdb's copy keeps in-frame clones and lacks some. The table has 100,000 or so clones, more than 85% seen once. A word on this clone: Its target is not known.

Study-wide results and caveats: An assignable phenotype, naive or memory, was missing from roughly 84-95% of proliferating CD4+ or CD8+ clones.

The CDR3 is 12 residues long. Germline V gene data show CDR1 as SGHNT and CDR2 as YYREEE (reference sequence). V lost 4 bases, J lost 1 base, and 4 bases lay in between. The chain joins TRBV5-4 to TRBJ2-3; D unresolved. The sample was CD4+ T cells sorted from blood. The sequence came from a human donor in good health. In DNA form, the CDR3 reads TGTGCCAGCAGCCCCCGCACAGATACGCAGTATTTT. It translates to CASSPRTDTQYF.